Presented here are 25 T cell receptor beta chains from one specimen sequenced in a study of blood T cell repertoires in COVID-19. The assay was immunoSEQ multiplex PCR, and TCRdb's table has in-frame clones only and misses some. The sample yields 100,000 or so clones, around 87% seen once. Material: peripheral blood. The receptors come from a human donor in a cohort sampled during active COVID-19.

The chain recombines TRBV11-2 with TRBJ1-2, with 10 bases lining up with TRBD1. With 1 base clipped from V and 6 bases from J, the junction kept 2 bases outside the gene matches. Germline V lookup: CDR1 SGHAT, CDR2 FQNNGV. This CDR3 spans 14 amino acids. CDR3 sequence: CASSLGTGGNGYTF. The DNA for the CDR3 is TGTGCCAGCAGCTTAGGGACAGGGGGGAATGGCTACACCTTC.

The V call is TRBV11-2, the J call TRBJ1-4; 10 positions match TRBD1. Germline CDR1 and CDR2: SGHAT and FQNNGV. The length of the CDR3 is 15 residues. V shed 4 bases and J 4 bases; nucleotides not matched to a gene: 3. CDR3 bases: TGTGCCAGCAGCTGGGGGGACAGGGGTAATGAAAAACTGTTTTTT. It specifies CASSWGDRGNEKLFF.

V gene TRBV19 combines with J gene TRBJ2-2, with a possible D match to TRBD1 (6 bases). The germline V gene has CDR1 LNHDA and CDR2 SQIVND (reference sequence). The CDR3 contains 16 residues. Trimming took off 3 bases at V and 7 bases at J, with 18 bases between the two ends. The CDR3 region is CASSMGARWYGGELFF. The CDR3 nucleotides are TGTGCCAGTAGTATGGGGGCCCGATGGTATGGCGGGGAGCTGTTTTTT.

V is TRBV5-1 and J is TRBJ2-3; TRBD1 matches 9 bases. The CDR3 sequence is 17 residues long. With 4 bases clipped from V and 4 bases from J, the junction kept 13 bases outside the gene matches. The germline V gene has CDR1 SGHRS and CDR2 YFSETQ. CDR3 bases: TGCGCCAGCAGCCCACGTACAGGGGGCGTAGGGTCAGATACGCAGTATTTT. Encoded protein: CASSPRTGGVGSDTQYF.

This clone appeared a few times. Written as DNA, the CDR3 is TGTGCCAGCACTTACCTGGCCTCGAACACCGGGGAGCTGTTTTTT. It yields the protein CASTYLASNTGELFF. The V gene is TRBV2, the J gene TRBJ2-2; unclear D gene. The CDR3 contains 15 residues. The germline V and J ends were trimmed by 7 bases and 0 bases, with 12 bases remaining between them. The V gene's germline CDR1 is SNHLY and CDR2 FYNNEI.

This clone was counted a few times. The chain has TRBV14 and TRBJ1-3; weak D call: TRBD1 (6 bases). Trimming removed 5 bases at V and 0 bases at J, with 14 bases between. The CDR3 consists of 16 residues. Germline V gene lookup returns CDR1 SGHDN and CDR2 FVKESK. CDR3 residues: CASSATTGLSGNTIYF. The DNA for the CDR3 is TGTGCCAGCAGCGCAACGACAGGACTCTCTGGAAACACCATATATTTT.

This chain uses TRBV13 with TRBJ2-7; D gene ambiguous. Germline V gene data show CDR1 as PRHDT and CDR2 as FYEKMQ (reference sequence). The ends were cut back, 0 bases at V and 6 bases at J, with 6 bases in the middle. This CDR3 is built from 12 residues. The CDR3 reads CASSLGQAEQYF. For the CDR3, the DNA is TGTGCCAGCAGCTTAGGTCAGGCCGAGCAGTACTTC.

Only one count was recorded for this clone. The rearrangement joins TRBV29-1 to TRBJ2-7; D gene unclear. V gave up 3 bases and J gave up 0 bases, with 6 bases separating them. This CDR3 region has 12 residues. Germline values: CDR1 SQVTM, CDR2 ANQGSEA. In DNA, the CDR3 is TGCAGCGTTGAGGGCAGCTCCTACGAGCAGTACTTC. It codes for CSVEGSSYEQYF.

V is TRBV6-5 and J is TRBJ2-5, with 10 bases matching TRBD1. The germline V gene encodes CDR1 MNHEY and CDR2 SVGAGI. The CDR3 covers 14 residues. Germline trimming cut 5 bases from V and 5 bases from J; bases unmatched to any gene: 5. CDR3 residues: CASSPGQGPETQYF. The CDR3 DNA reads TGTGCCAGCAGTCCGGGACAGGGGCCTGAGACCCAGTACTTC.

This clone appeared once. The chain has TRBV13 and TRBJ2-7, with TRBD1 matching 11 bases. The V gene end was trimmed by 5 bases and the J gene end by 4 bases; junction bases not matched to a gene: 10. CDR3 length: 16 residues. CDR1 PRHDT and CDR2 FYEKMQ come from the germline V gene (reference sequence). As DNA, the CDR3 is TGTGCCAGCAGCGTACCGGGACAGGGGGAGTTTTACGAGCAGTACTTC. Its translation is CASSVPGQGEFYEQYF.

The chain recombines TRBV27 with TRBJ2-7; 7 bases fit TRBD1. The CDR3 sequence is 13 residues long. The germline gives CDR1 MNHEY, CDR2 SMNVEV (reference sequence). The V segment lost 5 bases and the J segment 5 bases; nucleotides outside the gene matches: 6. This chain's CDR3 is CASSPSRGNEQYF. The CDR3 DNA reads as TGTGCCAGCAGTCCGTCCAGGGGGAACGAGCAGTACTTC.

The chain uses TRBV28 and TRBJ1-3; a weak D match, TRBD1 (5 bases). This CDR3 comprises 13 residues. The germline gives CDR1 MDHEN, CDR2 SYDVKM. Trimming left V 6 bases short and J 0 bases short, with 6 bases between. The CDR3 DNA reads TGTGCCAGCAGCCAGGGCTCTGGAAACACCATATATTTT. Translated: CASSQGSGNTIYF.

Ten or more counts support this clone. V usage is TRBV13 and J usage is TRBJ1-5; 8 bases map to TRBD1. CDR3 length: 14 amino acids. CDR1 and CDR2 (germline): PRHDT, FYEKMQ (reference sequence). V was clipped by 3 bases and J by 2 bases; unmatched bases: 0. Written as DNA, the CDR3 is TGTGCCAGCAGCTTGGGACAGGGCAATCAGCCCCAGCATTTT. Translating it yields CASSLGQGNQPQHF.

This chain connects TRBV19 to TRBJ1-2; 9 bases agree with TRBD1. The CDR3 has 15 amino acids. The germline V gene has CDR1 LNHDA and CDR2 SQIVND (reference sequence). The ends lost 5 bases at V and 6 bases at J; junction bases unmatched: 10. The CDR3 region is CASSPSGTGSHGYTF. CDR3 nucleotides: TGTGCCAGTAGTCCCTCCGGGACAGGGTCCCATGGCTACACCTTC.

The CDR3 loop is CASSSGGDTGYGYTF. In nucleotides, the CDR3 is TGTGCCAGCAGTTCCGGGGGGGACACGGGCTATGGCTACACCTTC. The V call is TRBV6-6, the J call TRBJ1-2; perhaps TRBD1 as D (6 bases). Germline V gives CDR1 MNHNY, CDR2 SVGAGI (reference sequence). V shed 4 bases and J shed 4 bases, with 16 bases lying between them. The CDR3 contains 15 residues.

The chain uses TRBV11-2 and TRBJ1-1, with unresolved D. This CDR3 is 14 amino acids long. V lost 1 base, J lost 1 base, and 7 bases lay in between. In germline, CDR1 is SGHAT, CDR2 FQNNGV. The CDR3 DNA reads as TGTGCCAGCAGCTTAGCGTGGGCGAACACTGAAGCTTTCTTT. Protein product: CASSLAWANTEAFF.

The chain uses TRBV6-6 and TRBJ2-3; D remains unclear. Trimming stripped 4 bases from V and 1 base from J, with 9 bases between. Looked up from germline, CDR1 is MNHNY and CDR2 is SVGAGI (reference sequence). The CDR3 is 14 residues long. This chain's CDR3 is CASSSNAGTDTQYF. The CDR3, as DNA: TGTGCCAGCAGTTCCAACGCAGGCACAGATACGCAGTATTTT.

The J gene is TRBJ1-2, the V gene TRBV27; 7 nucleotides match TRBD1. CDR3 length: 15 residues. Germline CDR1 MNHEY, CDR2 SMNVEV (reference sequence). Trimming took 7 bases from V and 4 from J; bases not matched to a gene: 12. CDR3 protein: CASTGGQPSAYGYTF. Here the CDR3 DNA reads TGTGCCAGCACCGGGGGACAGCCGAGCGCCTATGGCTACACCTTC.

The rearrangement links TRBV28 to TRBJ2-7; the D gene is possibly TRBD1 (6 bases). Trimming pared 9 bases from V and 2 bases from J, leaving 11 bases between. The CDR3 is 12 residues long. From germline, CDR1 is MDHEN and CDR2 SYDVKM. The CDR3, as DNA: TGTGCCAGTACAGGGCTTACCTACGAGCAGTACTTC. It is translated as CASTGLTYEQYF. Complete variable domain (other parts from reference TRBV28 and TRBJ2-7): DVKVTQSSRYLVKRTGEKVFLECVQDMDHENMFWYRQDPGLGLRLIYFSYDVKMKEKGDIPEGYSVSREKKERFSLILESASTNQTSMYLCASTGLTYEQYFGPGTRLTVT.

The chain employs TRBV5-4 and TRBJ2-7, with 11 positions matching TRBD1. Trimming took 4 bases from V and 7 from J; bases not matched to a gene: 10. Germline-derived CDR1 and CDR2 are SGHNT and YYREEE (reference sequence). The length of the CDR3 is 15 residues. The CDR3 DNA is TGTGCCAGCAGCGTTGGTCGGACAGGGGGCGAAGAGCAGTACTTC. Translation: CASSVGRTGGEEQYF.

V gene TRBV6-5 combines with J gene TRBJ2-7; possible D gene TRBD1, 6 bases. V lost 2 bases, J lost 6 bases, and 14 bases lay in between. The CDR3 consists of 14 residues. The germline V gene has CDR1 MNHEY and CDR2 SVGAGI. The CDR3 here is CASSYGEQGTEQYF. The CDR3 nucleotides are TGTGCCAGCAGTTACGGCGAACAGGGAACCGAGCAGTACTTC.

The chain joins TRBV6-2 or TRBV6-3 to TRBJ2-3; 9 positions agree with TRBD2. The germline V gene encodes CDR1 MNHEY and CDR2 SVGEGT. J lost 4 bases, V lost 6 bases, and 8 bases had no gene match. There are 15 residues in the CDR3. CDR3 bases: TGTGCCAGCAGCCCCACCCGGACTAGCGCAGATACGCAGTATTTT. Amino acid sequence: CASSPTRTSADTQYF.

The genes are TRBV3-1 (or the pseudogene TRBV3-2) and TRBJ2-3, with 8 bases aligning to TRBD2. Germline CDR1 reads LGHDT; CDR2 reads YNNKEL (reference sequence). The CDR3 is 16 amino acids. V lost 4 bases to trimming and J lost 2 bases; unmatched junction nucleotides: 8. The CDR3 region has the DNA TGTGCCAGCAGCCGGGCTAGCGGGCGATACACAGATACGCAGTATTTT. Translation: CASSRASGRYTDTQYF.

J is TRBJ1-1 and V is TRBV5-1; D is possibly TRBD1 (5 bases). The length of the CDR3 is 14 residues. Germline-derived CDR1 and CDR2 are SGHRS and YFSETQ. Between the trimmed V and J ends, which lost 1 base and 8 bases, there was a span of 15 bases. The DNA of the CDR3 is TGCGCCAGCAGCTTGTGGGGCCCCAGCGGGGAAGCTTTCTTT. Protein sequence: CASSLWGPSGEAFF.

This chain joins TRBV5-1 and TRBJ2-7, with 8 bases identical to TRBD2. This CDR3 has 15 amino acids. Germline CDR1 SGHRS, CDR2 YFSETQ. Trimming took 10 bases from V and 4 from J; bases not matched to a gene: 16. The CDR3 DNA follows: TGCGCCCCCAACCCGGGGGGGGCGGGAGATTACGAGCAGTACTTC. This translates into CAPNPGGAGDYEQYF.